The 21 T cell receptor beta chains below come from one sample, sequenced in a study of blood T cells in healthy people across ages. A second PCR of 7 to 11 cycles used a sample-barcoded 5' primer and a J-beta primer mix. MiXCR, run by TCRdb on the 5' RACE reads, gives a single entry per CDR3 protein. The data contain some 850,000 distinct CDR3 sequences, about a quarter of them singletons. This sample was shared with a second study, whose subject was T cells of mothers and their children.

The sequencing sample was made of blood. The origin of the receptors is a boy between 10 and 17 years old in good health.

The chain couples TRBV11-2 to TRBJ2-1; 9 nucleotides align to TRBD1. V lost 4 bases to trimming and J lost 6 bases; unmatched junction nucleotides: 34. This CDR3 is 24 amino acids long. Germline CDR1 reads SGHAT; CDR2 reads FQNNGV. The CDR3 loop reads CASSSGFQDRGSSESQGIINEQFF. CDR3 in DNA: TGTGCCAGCAGCTCCGGATTCCAGGACAGGGGATCCTCCGAGTCACAAGGTATCATCAATGAGCAGTTCTTC. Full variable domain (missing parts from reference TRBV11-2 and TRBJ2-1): EAGVAQSPRYKIIEKRQSVAFWCNPISGHATLYWYQQILGQGPKLLIQFQNNGVVDDSQLPKDRFSAERLKGVDSTLKIQPAKLEDSAVYLCASSSGFQDRGSSESQGIINEQFFGPGTRLTVL.

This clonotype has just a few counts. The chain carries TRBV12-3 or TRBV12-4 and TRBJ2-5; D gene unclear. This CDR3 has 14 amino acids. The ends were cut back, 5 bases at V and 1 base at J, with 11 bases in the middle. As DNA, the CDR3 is TGTGCCAGCAGTCCGGACGGCCTCCAAGAGACCCAGTACTTC. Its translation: CASSPDGLQETQYF.

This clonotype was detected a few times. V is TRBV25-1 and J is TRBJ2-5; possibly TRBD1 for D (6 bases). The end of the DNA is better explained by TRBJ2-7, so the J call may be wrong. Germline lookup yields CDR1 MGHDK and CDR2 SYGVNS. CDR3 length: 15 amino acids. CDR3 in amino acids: CASSVDSNRVREQYF. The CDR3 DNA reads TGTGCCAGCAGTGTCGATTCTAACAGGGTCCGCGAGCAGTACTTC.

The CDR3 region is CASSSKGWGELFF. Written as DNA, the CDR3 is TGTGCCAGCAGCTCGAAGGGGTGGGGGGAGCTGTTTTTT. This chain links TRBV7-2 with TRBJ2-2; a weak D match, TRBD1 (5 bases). The germline gives CDR1 SGHTA, CDR2 FQGNSA. The CDR3 runs 13 residues. The V and J ends lost 4 bases and 8 bases respectively, with 11 bases between them. Combining the CDR3 with reference TRBV7-2 and TRBJ2-2 gives the whole variable domain GAGVSQSPSNKVTEKGKDVELRCDPISGHTALYWYRQSLGQGLEFLIYFQGNSAPDKSGLPSDRFSAERTGGSVSTLTIQRTQQEDSAVYLCASSSKGWGELFFGEGSRLTVL.

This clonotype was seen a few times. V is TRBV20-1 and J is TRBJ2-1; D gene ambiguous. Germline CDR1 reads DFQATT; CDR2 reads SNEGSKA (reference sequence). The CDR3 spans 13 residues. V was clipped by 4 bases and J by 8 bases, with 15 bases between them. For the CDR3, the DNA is TGCAGTGCTATGTTAGGGTACGGGTATGAGCAGTTCTTC. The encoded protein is CSAMLGYGYEQFF.

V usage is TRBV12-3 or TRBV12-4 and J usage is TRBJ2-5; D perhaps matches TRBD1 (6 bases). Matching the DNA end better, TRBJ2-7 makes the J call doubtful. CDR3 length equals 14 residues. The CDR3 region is CASRTSQGRGEQYF. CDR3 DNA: TGTGCCAGTAGAACGAGTCAGGGCAGGGGCGAGCAGTACTTC.

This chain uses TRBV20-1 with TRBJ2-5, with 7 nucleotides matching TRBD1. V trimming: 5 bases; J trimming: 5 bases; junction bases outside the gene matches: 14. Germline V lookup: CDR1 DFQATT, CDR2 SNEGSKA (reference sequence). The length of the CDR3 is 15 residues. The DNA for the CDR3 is TGCAGTGCTGAGAGAGGGACAGCCCTAGGGGAGACCCAGTACTTC. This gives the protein CSAERGTALGETQYF.

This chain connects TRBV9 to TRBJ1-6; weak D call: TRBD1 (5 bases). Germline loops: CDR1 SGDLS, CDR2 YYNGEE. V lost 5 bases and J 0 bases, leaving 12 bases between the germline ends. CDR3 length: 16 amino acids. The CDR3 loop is CASSRGGISYNSPLHF. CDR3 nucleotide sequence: TGTGCCAGCAGTCGGGGGGGAATCTCCTATAATTCACCCCTCCACTTT.

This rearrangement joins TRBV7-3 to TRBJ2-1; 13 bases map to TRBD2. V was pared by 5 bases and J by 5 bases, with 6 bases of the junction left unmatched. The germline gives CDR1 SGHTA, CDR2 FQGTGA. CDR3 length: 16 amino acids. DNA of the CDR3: TGTGCCAGCAGCCGGATCGGACTAGCGGGGGACAATGAGCAGTTCTTC. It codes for CASSRIGLAGDNEQFF.

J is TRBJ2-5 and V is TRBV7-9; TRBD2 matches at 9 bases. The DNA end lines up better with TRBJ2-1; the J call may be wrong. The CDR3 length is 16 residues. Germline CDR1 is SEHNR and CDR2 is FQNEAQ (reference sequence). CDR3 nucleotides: TGTGCCAGCAGCTCCGGCGGGCTAGCGGGACGAGGTGAGCAGTTCTTC. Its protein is CASSSGGLAGRGEQFF.

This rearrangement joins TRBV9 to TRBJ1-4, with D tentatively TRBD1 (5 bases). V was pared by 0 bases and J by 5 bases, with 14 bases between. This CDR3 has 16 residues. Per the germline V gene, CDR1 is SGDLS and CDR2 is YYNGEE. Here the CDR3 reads CASSVGTRGSNEKLFF. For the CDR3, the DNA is TGTGCCAGCAGCGTAGGAACAAGGGGCTCCAATGAAAAACTGTTTTTT.

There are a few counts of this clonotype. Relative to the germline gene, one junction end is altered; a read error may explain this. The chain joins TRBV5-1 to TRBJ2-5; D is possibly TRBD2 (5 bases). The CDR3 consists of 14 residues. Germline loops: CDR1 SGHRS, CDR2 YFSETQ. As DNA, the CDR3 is TGCGCCAGCAGCCCCACCAGGAGGCTTCTCCTCGAGGACTTC. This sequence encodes CASSPTRRLLLEDF. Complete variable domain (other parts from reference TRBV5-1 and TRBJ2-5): KAGVTQTPRYLIKTRGQQVTLSCSPISGHRSVSWYQQTPGQGLQFLFEYFSETQRNKGNFPGRFSGRQFSNSRSEMNVSTLELGDSALYLCASSPTRRLLLEDFGPGTRLLVL.

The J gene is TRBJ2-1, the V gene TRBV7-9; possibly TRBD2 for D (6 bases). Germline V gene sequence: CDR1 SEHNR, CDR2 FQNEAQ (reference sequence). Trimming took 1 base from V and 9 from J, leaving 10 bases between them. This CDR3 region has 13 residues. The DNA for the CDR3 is TGTGCCAGCAGCTTAGGACTAGGCGGTGAGCAGTTCTTC. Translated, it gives CASSLGLGGEQFF.

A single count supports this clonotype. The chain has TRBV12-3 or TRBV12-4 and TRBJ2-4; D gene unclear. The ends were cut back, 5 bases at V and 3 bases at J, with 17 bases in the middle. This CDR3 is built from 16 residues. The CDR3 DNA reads TGTGCCAGCAGTCCTAGGTTAGGTTTGGTCAAAAACATTCAGTACTTC. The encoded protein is CASSPRLGLVKNIQYF.

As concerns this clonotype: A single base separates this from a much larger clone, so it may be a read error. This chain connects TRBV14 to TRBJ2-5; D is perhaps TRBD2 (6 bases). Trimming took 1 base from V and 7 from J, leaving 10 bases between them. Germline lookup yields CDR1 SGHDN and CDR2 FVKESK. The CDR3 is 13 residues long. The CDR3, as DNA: TGTGCCAGCAGCCAAGGTCCCGGGGGGACCCAGTACTTC. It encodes CASSQGPGGTQYF.

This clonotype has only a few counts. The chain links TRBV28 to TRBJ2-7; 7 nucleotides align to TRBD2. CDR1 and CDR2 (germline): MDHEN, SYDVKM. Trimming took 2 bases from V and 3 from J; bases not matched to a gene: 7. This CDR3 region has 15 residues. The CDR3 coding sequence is TGTGCCAGCAGTTTAGGAGGGGAGGGGCTCTACGAGCAGTACTTC. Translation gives CASSLGGEGLYEQYF. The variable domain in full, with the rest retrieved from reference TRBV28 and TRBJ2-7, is DVKVTQSSRYLVKRTGEKVFLECVQDMDHENMFWYRQDPGLGLRLIYFSYDVKMKEKGDIPEGYSVSREKKERFSLILESASTNQTSMYLCASSLGGEGLYEQYFGPGTRLTVT.

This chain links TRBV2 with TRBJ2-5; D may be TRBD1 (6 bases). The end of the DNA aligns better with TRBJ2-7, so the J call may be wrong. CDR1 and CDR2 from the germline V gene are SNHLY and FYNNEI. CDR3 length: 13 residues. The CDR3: CASPLGTTYEQYF. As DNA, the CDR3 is TGTGCCAGCCCGTTGGGGACAACCTACGAGCAGTACTTC.

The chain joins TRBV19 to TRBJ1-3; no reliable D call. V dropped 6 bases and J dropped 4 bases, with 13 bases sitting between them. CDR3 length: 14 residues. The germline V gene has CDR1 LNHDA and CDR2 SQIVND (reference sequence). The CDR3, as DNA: TGTGCCAGTAGCGCCTACCGGCGCGGAAACACCATATATTTT. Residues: CASSAYRRGNTIYF.

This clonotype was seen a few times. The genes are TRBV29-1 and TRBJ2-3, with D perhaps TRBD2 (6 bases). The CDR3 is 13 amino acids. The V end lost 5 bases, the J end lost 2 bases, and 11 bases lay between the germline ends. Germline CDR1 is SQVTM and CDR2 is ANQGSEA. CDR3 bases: TGCAGCGTTAGGGAGGTCCCCACAGATACGCAGTATTTT. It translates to CSVREVPTDTQYF.

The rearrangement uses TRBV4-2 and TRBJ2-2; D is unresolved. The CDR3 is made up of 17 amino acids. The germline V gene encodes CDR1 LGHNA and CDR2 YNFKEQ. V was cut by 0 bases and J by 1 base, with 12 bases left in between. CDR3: CASSQEAWQRNTGELFF. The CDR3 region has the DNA TGTGCCAGCAGCCAAGAAGCGTGGCAGCGGAACACCGGGGAGCTGTTTTTT.

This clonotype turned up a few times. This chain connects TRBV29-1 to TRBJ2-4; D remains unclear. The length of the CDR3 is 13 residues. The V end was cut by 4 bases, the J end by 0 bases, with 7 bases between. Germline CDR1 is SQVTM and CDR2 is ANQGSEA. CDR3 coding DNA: TGCAGCGTTGCTGGGTTAGCCAAAAACATTCAGTACTTC. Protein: CSVAGLAKNIQYF.